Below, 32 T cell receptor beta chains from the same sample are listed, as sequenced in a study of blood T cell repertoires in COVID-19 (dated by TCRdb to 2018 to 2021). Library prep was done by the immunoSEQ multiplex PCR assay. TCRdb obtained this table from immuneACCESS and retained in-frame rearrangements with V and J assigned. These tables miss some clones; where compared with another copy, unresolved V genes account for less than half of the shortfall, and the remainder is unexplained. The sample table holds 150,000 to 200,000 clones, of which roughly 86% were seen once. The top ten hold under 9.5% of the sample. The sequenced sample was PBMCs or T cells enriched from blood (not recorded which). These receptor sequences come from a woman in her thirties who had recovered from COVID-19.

CDR3 amino acids: CASSYRIGGSYGYTF. Here the CDR3 DNA reads TGTGCCAGCAGTTACCGGATAGGGGGCTCCTATGGCTACACCTTC. V gene TRBV6-5 combines with J gene TRBJ1-2, with TRBD1 identical over 7 bases. V was clipped by 2 bases and J by 4 bases; unmatched bases: 7. Germline V gene data show CDR1 as MNHEY and CDR2 as SVGAGI. This CDR3 region has 15 residues.

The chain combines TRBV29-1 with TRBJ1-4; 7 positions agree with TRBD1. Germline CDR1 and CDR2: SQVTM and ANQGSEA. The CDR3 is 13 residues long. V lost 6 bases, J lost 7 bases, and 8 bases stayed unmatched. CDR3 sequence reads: CSVVTGLAEKLFF. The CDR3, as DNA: TGCAGCGTCGTGACAGGGCTAGCTGAAAAACTGTTTTTT.

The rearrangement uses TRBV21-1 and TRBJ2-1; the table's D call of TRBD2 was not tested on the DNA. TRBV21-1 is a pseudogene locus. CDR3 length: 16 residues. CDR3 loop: CASSKGWSSTDNEQFF. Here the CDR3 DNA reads TGTGCCAGCAGCAAAGGTTGGTCTAGCACAGACAATGAGCAGTTCTTC.

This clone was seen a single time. The CDR3 reads CASSRLGTSEYNEQFF. The CDR3 DNA follows: TGTGCCAGCAGCCGCCTTGGGACTAGCGAGTACAATGAGCAGTTCTTC. The rearrangement joins TRBV7-6 to TRBJ2-1; 10 bases map to TRBD2. The length of the CDR3 is 16 residues. Germline trimming cut 5 bases from V and 4 bases from J; bases unmatched to any gene: 8. Germline CDR1 is SGHVS and CDR2 is FNYEAQ.

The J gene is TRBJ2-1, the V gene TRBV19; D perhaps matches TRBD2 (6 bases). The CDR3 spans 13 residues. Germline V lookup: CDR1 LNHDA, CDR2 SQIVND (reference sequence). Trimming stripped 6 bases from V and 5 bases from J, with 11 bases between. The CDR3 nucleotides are TGTGCCAGTAGCGCTCGGGGGAACAATGAGCAGTTCTTC. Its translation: CASSARGNNEQFF.

The CDR3 protein is CASSPGVNQPQHF. The CDR3 DNA follows: TGTGCCAGCAGCCCGGGGGTTAATCAGCCCCAGCATTTT. The chain links TRBV5-8 to TRBJ1-5, with D maybe TRBD1 (5 bases). Germline V gene sequence: CDR1 SGHTS, CDR2 YDEGEE. This CDR3 spans 13 amino acids. V was shortened by 4 bases and J by 4 bases, with 9 bases between the two germline ends.

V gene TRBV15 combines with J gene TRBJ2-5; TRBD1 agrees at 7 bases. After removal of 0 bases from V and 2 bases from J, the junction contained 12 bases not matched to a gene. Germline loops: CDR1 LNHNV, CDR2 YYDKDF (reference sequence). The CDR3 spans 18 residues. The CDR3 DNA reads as TGTGCCACCAGCAGAGAAAAGGGGGCGCGAGGCCCACAAGAGACCCAGTACTTC. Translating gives CATSREKGARGPQETQYF.

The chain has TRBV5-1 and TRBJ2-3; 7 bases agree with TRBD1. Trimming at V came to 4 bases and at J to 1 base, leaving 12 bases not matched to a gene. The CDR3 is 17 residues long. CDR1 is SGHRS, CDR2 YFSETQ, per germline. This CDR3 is CASSHTPDRVGTDTQYF. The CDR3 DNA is TGCGCCAGCAGCCACACCCCTGACAGGGTCGGCACAGATACGCAGTATTTT.

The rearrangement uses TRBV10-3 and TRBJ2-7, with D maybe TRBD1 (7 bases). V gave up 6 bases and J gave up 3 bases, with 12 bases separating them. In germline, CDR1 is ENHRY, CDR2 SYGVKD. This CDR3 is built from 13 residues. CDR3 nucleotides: TGTGCCATCAGCGCAGGGGGAGGCTACGAGCAGTACTTC. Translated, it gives CAISAGGGYEQYF.

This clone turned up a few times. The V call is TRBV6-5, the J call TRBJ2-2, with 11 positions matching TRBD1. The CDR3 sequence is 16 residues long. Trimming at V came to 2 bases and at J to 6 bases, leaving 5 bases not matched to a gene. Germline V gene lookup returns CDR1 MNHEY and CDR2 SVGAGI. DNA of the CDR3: TGTGCCAGCAGTTACCTCGGACAGGGGGCAGCCGGGGAGCTGTTTTTT. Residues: CASSYLGQGAAGELFF.

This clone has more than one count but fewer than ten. In DNA form, the CDR3 reads TGTGCCAGCTTAAGACAGGAGTCTAACTATGGCTACACCTTC. This sequence encodes CASLRQESNYGYTF. The chain combines TRBV2 with TRBJ1-2, with D possibly matching TRBD1 (6 bases). The CDR3 is 14 residues long. Germline CDR1 reads SNHLY; CDR2 reads FYNNEI. Trimming took off 8 bases at V and 0 bases at J, with 13 bases between the two ends.

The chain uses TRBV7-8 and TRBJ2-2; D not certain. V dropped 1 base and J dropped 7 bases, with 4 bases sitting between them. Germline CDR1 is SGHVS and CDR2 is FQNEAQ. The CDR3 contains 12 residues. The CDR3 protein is CASSLVDGELFF. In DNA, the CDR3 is TGTGCCAGCAGCTTAGTAGACGGGGAGCTGTTTTTT.

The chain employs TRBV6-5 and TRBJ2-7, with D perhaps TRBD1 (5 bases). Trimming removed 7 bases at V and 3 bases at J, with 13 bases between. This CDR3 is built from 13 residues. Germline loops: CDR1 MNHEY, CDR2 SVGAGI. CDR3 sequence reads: CASTQTRDYEQYF. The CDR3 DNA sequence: TGTGCCAGCACGCAGACCAGGGACTACGAGCAGTACTTC.

CDR3 residues: CASSWTGSSYNSPLHF. DNA for the CDR3: TGTGCCAGCAGCTGGACGGGGAGCTCCTATAATTCACCCCTCCACTTT. V and J are TRBV11-2 and TRBJ1-6; D unresolved. The CDR3 is 16 residues long. Trimming left V 4 bases short and J 0 bases short, with 10 bases between. CDR1 is SGHAT, CDR2 FQNNGV, per germline.

DNA of the CDR3: TGTGCCAGCAGCTCCGGACAGCCACCAGAACTGTTTTTT. Protein product: CASSSGQPPELFF. V and J are TRBV7-9 and TRBJ1-4; tentative D call: TRBD1 (6 bases). V gave up 4 bases and J gave up 12 bases, with 15 bases separating them. Germline-derived CDR1 and CDR2 are SEHNR and FQNEAQ (reference sequence). This CDR3 region has 13 residues.

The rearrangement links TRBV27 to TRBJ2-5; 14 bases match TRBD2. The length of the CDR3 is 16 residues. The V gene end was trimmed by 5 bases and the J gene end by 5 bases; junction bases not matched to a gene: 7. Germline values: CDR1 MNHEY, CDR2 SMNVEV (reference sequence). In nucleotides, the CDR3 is TGTGCCAGCAGTCAAAGGACTAGCGGGAGGACTGAGACCCAGTACTTC. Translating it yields CASSQRTSGRTETQYF.

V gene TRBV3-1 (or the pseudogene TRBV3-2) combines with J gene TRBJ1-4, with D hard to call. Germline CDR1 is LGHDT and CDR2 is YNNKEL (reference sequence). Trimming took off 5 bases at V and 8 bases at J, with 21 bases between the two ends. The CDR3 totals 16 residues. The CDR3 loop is CASSRTEAGNLEKLFF. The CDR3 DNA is TGTGCCAGCAGCAGAACGGAGGCGGGTAACCTCGAAAAACTGTTTTTT.

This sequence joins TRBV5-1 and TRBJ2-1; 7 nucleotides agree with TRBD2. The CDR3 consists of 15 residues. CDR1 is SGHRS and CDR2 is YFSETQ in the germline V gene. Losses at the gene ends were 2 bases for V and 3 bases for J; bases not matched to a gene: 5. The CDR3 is CASSLSGNRYNEQFF. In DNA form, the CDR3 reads TGCGCCAGCAGCTTAAGCGGGAACCGCTACAATGAGCAGTTCTTC.

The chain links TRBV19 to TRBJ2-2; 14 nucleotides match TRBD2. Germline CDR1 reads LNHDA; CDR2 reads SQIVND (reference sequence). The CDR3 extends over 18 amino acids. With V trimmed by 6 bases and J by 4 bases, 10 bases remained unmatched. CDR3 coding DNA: TGTGCCAGTAGCCACAAGGGACTAGCGGGAGCGGGCACCGGGGAGCTGTTTTTT. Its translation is CASSHKGLAGAGTGELFF. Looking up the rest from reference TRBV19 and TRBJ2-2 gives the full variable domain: DGGITQSPKYLFRKEGQNVTLSCEQNLNHDAMYWYRQDPGQGLRLIYYSQIVNDFQKGDIAEGYSVSREKKESFPLTVTSAQKNPTAFYLCASSHKGLAGAGTGELFFGEGSRLTVL.

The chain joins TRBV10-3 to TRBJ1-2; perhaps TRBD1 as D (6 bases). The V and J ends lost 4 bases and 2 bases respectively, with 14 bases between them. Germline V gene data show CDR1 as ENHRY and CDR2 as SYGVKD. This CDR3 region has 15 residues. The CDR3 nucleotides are TGTGCCATCAGTGGAGGCAGGGGAGGGAACTATGGCTACACCTTC. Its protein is CAISGGRGGNYGYTF.

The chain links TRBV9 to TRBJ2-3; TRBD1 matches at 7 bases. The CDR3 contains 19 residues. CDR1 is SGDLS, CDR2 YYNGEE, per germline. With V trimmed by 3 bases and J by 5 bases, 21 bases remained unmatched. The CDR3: CASSAPNATGWVFVDTQYF. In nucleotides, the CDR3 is TGTGCCAGCAGCGCCCCCAACGCGACAGGGTGGGTCTTCGTAGATACGCAGTATTTT.

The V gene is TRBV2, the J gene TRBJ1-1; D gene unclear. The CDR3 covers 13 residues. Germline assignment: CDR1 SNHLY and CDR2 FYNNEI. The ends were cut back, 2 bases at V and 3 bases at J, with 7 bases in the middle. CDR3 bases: TGTGCCAGCAGTGAACTAGATTACACTGAAGCTTTCTTT. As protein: CASSELDYTEAFF.

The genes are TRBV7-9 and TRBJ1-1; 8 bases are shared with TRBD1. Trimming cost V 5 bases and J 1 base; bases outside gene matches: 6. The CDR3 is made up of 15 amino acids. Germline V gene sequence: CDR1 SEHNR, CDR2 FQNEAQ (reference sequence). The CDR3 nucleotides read TGTGCCAGCAGCCAGGACAGGGTGGCGAACACTGAAGCTTTCTTT. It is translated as CASSQDRVANTEAFF.

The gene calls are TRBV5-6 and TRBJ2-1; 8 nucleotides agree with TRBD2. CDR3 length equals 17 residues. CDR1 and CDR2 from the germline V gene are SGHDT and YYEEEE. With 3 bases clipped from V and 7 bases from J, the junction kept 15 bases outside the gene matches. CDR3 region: CASSSLSGVLAANEQFF. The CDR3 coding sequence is TGTGCCAGCAGCTCCCTCAGCGGGGTACTAGCGGCAAATGAGCAGTTCTTC.

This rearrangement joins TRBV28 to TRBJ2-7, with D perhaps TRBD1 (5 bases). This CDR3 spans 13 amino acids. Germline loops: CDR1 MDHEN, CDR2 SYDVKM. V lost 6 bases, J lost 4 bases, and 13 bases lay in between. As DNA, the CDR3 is TGTGCCAGCAGCCCCCCGGACACTTACGAGCAGTACTTC. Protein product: CASSPPDTYEQYF.

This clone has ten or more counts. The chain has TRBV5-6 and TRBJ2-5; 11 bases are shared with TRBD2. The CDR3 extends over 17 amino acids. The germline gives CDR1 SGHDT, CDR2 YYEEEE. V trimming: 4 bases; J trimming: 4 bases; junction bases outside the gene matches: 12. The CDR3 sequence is CASSAPGTSGDGETQYF. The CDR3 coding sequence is TGTGCCAGCAGCGCGCCCGGGACTAGCGGTGACGGAGAGACCCAGTACTTC.

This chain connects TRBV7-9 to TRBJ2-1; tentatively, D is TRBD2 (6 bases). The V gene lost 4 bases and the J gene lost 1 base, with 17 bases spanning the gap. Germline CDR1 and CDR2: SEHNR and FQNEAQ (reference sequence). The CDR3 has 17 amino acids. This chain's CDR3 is CASSSSRLGQSYNEQFF. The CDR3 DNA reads TGTGCCAGCAGCTCCAGTAGACTAGGGCAGTCCTACAATGAGCAGTTCTTC.

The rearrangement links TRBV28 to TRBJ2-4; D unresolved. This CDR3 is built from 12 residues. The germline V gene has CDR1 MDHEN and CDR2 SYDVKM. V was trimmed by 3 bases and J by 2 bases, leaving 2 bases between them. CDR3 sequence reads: CASSFTKNIQYF. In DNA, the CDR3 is TGTGCCAGCAGTTTCACCAAAAACATTCAGTACTTC.

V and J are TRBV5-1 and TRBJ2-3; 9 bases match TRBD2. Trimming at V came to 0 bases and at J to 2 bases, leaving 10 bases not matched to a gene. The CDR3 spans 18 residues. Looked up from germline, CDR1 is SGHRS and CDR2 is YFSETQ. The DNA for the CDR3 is TGCGCCAGCAGCTTGGAATGGGGCCTAGCGGGAAACACAGATACGCAGTATTTT. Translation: CASSLEWGLAGNTDTQYF.

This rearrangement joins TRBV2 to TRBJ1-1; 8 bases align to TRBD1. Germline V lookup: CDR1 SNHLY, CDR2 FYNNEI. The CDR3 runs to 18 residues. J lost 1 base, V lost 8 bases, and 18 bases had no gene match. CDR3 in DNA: TGTGCCAGCTTCCCCTGGGCTACAGGGGGAAGGGGGAACACTGAAGCTTTCTTT. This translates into CASFPWATGGRGNTEAFF.

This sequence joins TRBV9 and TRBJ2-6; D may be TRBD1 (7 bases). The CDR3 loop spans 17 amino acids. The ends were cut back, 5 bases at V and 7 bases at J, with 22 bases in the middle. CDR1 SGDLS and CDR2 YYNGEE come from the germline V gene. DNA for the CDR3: TGTGCCAGCAGTGGGGAGGTCCGGGACAGAGGTGCCAACGTCCTGACTTTC. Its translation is CASSGEVRDRGANVLTF. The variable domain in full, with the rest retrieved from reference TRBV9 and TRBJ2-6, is DSGVTQTPKHLITATGQRVTLRCSPRSGDLSVYWYQQSLDQGLQFLIQYYNGEERAKGNILERFSAQQFPDLHSELNLSSLELGDSALYFCASSGEVRDRGANVLTFGAGSRLTVL.

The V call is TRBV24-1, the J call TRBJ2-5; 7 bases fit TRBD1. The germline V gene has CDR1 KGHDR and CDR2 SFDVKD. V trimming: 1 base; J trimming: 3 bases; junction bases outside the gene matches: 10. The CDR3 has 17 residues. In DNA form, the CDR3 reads TGTGCCACCAGTGATTTAGAGGGGGCCCTTAAAGAAGAGACCCAGTACTTC. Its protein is CATSDLEGALKEETQYF.